Listed below are T cell receptor gamma chains from one sample, sequenced in a study of Vδ1+ human thymocytes. TCRdb re-called the multiplex PCR reads through CATT. The table records 25,000 to 35,000 gamma-chain clones, over 15% of them present only once. The sample taken for sequencing was Vdelta1+ gamma-delta thymocytes from the thymus. Every receptor here comes from a boy in the first two years of life who had congenital heart surgery. CDR3s include the opening cysteine and the closing phenylalanine or tryptophan. Rows give clone size only sometimes, using once, few, many, or a class for an expanded clone.

>TRGJP|few|TRGV9
CALWEGHWQELGKKIKVF
TGTGCCTTGTGGGAGGGACACTGGCAAGAGTTGGGCAAAAAAATCAAGGTATTT
>TRGJ1/TRGJ2|NA|TRGV3
CATWDRPVGYYKKLF
TGTGCCACCTGGGACAGGCCGGTGGGTTATTATAAGAAACTCTTT
>TRGJ1/TRGJ2|few|TRGV5
CATWDRLKGYKKLF
TGTGCCACCTGGGACAGGCTTAAGGGATATAAGAAACTCTTT
>TRGJ1/TRGJ2|medium-sized|TRGV4
CATWDGPHYKKLF
TGTGCCACCTGGGATGGGCCCCATTATAAGAAACTCTTT
>TRGJ1/TRGJ2|few|TRGV2
CATWDGPCYYKKLF
TGTGCCACCTGGGACGGGCCTTGTTATTATAAGAAACTCTTT
>TRGJ1/TRGJ2|NA|TRGV4
CATWEGGFDYKKLF
TGTGCCACCTGGGAGGGCGGATTCGATTATAAGAAACTCTTT
>TRGJ1/TRGJ2|NA|TRGV5
CATWGSLNYYKKLF
TGTGCCACCTGGGGCAGCTTGAATTATTATAAGAAACTCTTT
>TRGJ1/TRGJ2|NA|TRGV9
CALWALGYKKLF
TGTGCCTTGTGGGCCCTGGGTTATAAGAAACTCTTT
>TRGJ1/TRGJ2|NA|TRGV2
CATWDRPGGKGKLF
TGTGCCACCTGGGACAGGCCTGGCGGTAAAGGGAAACTCTTT
>TRGJ1/TRGJ2|few|TRGV8
CATSGPYKKLF
TGTGCCACCTCAGGGCCTTATAAGAAACTCTTT
>TRGJ1/TRGJ2|NA|TRGV5
CATWDSLYYKKLF
TGTGCCACCTGGGACAGCCTATATTATAAGAAACTCTTT
>TRGJ1/TRGJ2|few|TRGV5
CATWDRPVYKKLF
TGTGCCACCTGGGACAGGCCTGTCTATAAGAAACTCTTT
>TRGJP2|few|TRGV9
CALWEKDWIKTF
TGTGCCTTGTGGGAGAAAGATTGGATCAAGACGTTT
>TRGJ1/TRGJ2|few|TRGV4
CATWDGRWVKLF
TGTGCCACCTGGGACGGGCGGTGGGTGAAACTCTTT
>TRGJP1|NA|TRGV9
CALWEVPYTTGWFKIF
TGTGCCTTGTGGGAGGTGCCATATACCACTGGTTGGTTCAAGATATTT
>TRGJ1/TRGJ2|NA|TRGV5
CATWDRLRPPSYYKKLF
TGTGCCACCTGGGACAGGCTTCGGCCTCCTTCTTATTATAAGAAACTCTTT
>TRGJ1/TRGJ2|NA|TRGV2
CATWDGPTDDYYKKLF
TGTGCCACCTGGGACGGCCCCACCGACGACTATTATAAGAAACTCTTT
>TRGJ1/TRGJ2|few|TRGV3
CATRIYYKKLF
TGTGCCACTCGCATTTATTATAAGAAACTCTTT
>TRGJ1/TRGJ2|NA|TRGV8
CATWAPLGIYYKKLF
TGTGCCACCTGGGCCCCTTTGGGAATTTATTATAAGAAACTCTTT
>TRGJ1/TRGJ2|NA|TRGV2
CATWVGSKLF
TGTGCCACCTGGGTTGGGTCGAAACTCTTT
>TRGJ1/TRGJ2|NA|TRGV3
CATWDVSHYKKLF
TGTGCCACCTGGGACGTAAGTCATTATAAGAAACTCTTT
>TRGJ1/TRGJ2|once|TRGV5
CATWDRRRISRVGPGGKNYYKKLF
TGTGCCACCTGGGACAGGCGGAGAATTTCTAGGGTTGGGCCAGGCGGGAAGAATTATTATAAGAAACTCTTT
>TRGJ1/TRGJ2|NA|TRGV4
CATWDGPWYKELF
TGTGCCACCTGGGATGGGCCCTGGTATAAGGAACTCTTT
>TRGJ1/TRGJ2|NA|TRGV9
CALREVLVMHLF
TGTGCCTTGCGGGAGGTATTGGTGATGCACCTCTTT
>TRGJ1/TRGJ2|few|TRGV5
CATWDLAYKKLF
TGTGCCACCTGGGACCTGGCGTATAAGAAACTCTTT
>TRGJ1/TRGJ2|few|TRGV9
CALWEGAKKLF
TGTGCCTTGTGGGAGGGGGCCAAGAAACTCTTT
>TRGJ1/TRGJ2|NA|TRGV8
CATRFDKKLF
TGTGCCACCCGTTTTGATAAGAAACTCTTT
>TRGJP|NA|TRGV9
CALWDPQELGKKIKVF
TGTGCCTTGTGGGACCCTCAAGAGTTGGGCAAAAAAATCAAGGTATTT
>TRGJ1/TRGJ2|few|TRGV9
CALWEVRTYKKLF
TGTGCCTTGTGGGAGGTGCGAACCTATAAGAAACTCTTT
>TRGJ1/TRGJ2|NA|TRGV4
CATWDSSTYKKLF
TGTGCCACCTGGGATAGTTCGACCTATAAGAAACTCTTT
>TRGJ1/TRGJ2|few|TRGV9
CALVGSYYKKLF
TGTGCCCTTGTGGGGAGCTATTATAAGAAACTCTTT
>TRGJ1/TRGJ2|NA|TRGV9
CALWEVLLMSTKKLF
TGTGCCTTGTGGGAGGTGCTGTTAATGTCGACAAAGAAACTCTTT
>TRGJ1/TRGJ2|NA|TRGV9
CALWEDEDYKKLF
TGTGCCTTGTGGGAGGATGAGGATTATAAGAAACTCTTT
>TRGJ1/TRGJ2|few|TRGV9
CALWEDLYYKKLF
TGTGCCTTGTGGGAGGATCTGTATTATAAGAAACTCTTT
>TRGJ1/TRGJ2|NA|TRGV3
CATWDWRDYKKLF
TGTGCTACCTGGGACTGGAGGGATTATAAGAAACTCTTT
>TRGJ1/TRGJ2|few|TRGV9
CALWEVHRFYKKLF
TGTGCCTTGTGGGAGGTGCACAGGTTTTATAAGAAACTCTTT
>TRGJP|few|TRGV9
CALWEFKELGKKIKVF
TGTGCCTTGTGGGAGTTCAAGGAGTTGGGCAAAAAAATCAAGGTATTT
>TRGJ1/TRGJ2|NA|TRGV9
CALWEVRGLYYKKLF
TGTGCCTTGTGGGAGGTGAGGGGACTTTATTATAAGAAACTCTTT
>TRGJ1/TRGJ2|few|TRGV4
CATWDGPSKKLF
TGTGCCACCTGGGATGGGCCTTCCAAGAAACTCTTT
>TRGJ1/TRGJ2|few|TRGV2
CATWDGPGSYYKKLF
TGTGCCACCTGGGACGGGCCCGGGAGTTATTATAAGAAACTCTTT
>TRGJ1/TRGJ2|NA|TRGV9
CALWEQFADKKLF
TGTGCCTTGTGGGAGCAGTTCGCGGATAAGAAACTCTTT
>TRGJP2|few|TRGV5
CATWDRGSDWIKTF
TGTGCCACCTGGGACAGGGGTAGTGATTGGATCAAGACGTTT
>TRGJ1/TRGJ2|NA|TRGV9
CALWEVRRNYKKLF
TGTGCCTTGTGGGAGGTGCGGAGGAATTATAAGAAACTCTTT
>TRGJ1/TRGJ2|few|TRGV9
CALWEVPWGYKKLF
TGTGCCTTGTGGGAGGTGCCGTGGGGGTATAAGAAACTCTTT
>TRGJ1/TRGJ2|NA|TRGV3
CATWDGRAPYMKLF
TGTGCCACCTGGGACGGGCGAGCTCCATACATGAAACTCTTT
>TRGJP2|few|TRGV2
CATWDGPYGSDWIKTF
TGTGCCACCTGGGACGGGCCATATGGTAGTGATTGGATCAAGACGTTT
>TRGJ1/TRGJ2|few|TRGV5
CATWDPDYKKLF
TGTGCCACCTGGGACCCGGATTATAAGAAACTCTTT
>TRGJ1/TRGJ2|NA|TRGV4
CATCEGWQDKKLF
TGTGCCACCTGCGAAGGGTGGCAAGATAAGAAACTCTTT
>TRGJ1/TRGJ2|medium-sized|TRGV5
CATWDSYKKLF
TGTGCCACCTGGGACAGCTATAAGAAACTCTTT
>TRGJ1/TRGJ2|NA|TRGV5
CATWDRAYYKKLF
TGTGCCACCTGGGACCGAGCTTATTATAAGAAACTCTTT
>TRGJ1/TRGJ2|few|TRGV9
CALWEVQKNYYKKLF
TGTGCCTTGTGGGAGGTACAAAAAAATTATTATAAGAAACTCTTT
>TRGJ1/TRGJ2|few|TRGV2
CATWDRNYKKLF
TGTGCCACCTGGGATAGGAATTATAAGAAACTCTTT
>TRGJ1/TRGJ2|NA|TRGV2
CATWDGLREKLF
TGTGCCACCTGGGACGGGCTCAGGGAGAAACTCTTT